These 26 T cell receptor beta chains were all obtained from the same sample, sequenced in a study of blood T cell repertoires in COVID-19. Produced via immunoSEQ multiplex PCR; TCRdb's table is partial and in-frame only. The data contain 200,000 to 300,000 clones, around 86% of them singletons. The sample was PBMCs or T cells enriched from blood (not recorded which). The receptors here all came from a man aged 40-49 years who had recovered from COVID-19.

V gene TRBV10-3 combines with J gene TRBJ1-5; 8 nucleotides match TRBD1. The length of the CDR3 is 18 residues. V gave up 0 bases and J gave up 2 bases; unmatched junction bases: 9. Germline V gene lookup returns CDR1 ENHRY and CDR2 SYGVKD. CDR3 DNA sequence: TGTGCCATCAGTGAGTCGACAGGGGTGGGGATGGGCAATCAGCCCCAGCATTTT. Its protein is CAISESTGVGMGNQPQHF.

The rearrangement joins TRBV5-1 to TRBJ1-4; D may be TRBD1 (6 bases). CDR3 size: 14 residues. Germline V gives CDR1 SGHRS, CDR2 YFSETQ. V was shortened by 5 bases and J by 0 bases, with 8 bases between the two germline ends. Here the CDR3 DNA reads TGCGCCAGCAGGGACAGCTCAACTAATGAAAAACTGTTTTTT. Its translation: CASRDSSTNEKLFF.

The chain couples TRBV3-1 (or the pseudogene TRBV3-2) to TRBJ2-1; possibly TRBD2 for D (6 bases). V lost 0 bases, J lost 14 bases, and 14 bases lay in between. Germline V gene data show CDR1 as LGHDT and CDR2 as YNNKEL (reference sequence). The length of the CDR3 is 13 residues. CDR3 loop: CASSQDKWGEEFF. In nucleotides, the CDR3 is TGTGCCAGCAGCCAAGATAAGTGGGGGGAAGAGTTCTTC.

V and J are TRBV20-1 and TRBJ2-1; TRBD2 matches at 7 bases. The ends lost 6 bases at V and 10 bases at J; junction bases unmatched: 6. The germline V gene encodes CDR1 DFQATT and CDR2 SNEGSKA (reference sequence). The CDR3 is 11 residues long. The CDR3 spells CSAGAGGEQFF. CDR3 bases: TGCAGTGCGGGCGCCGGGGGGGAGCAGTTCTTC.

This clone was found once. The chain has TRBV2 and TRBJ2-1, with D possibly TRBD2 on 6 matching bases. The CDR3 sequence is 12 residues long. CDR1 and CDR2 from the germline V gene are SNHLY and FYNNEI. The ends were cut back, 8 bases at V and 15 bases at J, with 20 bases in the middle. The CDR3 DNA reads as TGTGCCAGCGGGATAGCGGCCCCGGCGGGGTTCTTC. It specifies CASGIAAPAGFF.

Only a few counts were recorded for this clone. The V and J genes are TRBV9 and TRBJ1-4, with 9 nucleotides matching TRBD1. V trimming: 4 bases; J trimming: 3 bases; junction bases outside the gene matches: 7. Germline CDR1 SGDLS, CDR2 YYNGEE. The CDR3 totals 16 residues. The CDR3 DNA reads as TGTGCCAGCAGCCTAGAGTGGACAGGGGCTAATGAAAAACTGTTTTTT. Translating gives CASSLEWTGANEKLFF.

CDR3 sequence: CASSRDRAQETQYF. The CDR3 region has the DNA TGTGCCAGTAGTAGGGACAGGGCACAAGAGACCCAGTACTTC. V and J are TRBV19 and TRBJ2-5; TRBD1 aligns across 9 bases. This CDR3 is built from 14 residues. Germline values: CDR1 LNHDA, CDR2 SQIVND (reference sequence). Germline trimming cut 4 bases from V and 2 bases from J; bases unmatched to any gene: 2.

This chain joins TRBV27 and TRBJ2-7, with D possibly TRBD2 on 6 matching bases. The germline V gene encodes CDR1 MNHEY and CDR2 SMNVEV (reference sequence). This CDR3 comprises 13 residues. With 1 base removed from V and 3 bases from J, the gap between germline ends came to 7 bases. CDR3 sequence reads: CASSLWRDYEQYF. The CDR3 DNA follows: TGTGCCAGCAGTTTATGGCGGGACTACGAGCAGTACTTC.

This chain connects TRBV11-2 to TRBJ2-3, with 14 nucleotides matching TRBD2. Germline CDR1 and CDR2: SGHAT and FQNNGV. The trim removed 5 bases at V and 4 bases at J, leaving 2 bases unmatched. The CDR3 length is 15 residues. CDR3 bases: TGTGCCAGCAGCCTGACTAGCGGGAGGGCAGATACGCAGTATTTT. This codes for CASSLTSGRADTQYF.

The J gene is TRBJ1-2, the V gene TRBV4-3; 9 positions agree with TRBD1. The V gene end was trimmed by 4 bases and the J gene end by 6 bases; junction bases not matched to a gene: 9. The CDR3 extends over 15 amino acids. Germline V lookup: CDR1 LGHNA, CDR2 YSLEER. CDR3 loop: CASSPDWDREDGYTF. The CDR3 DNA is TGCGCCAGCAGCCCGGACTGGGACAGGGAAGATGGCTACACCTTC.

The chain couples TRBV6-4 to TRBJ1-2; 11 bases line up with TRBD1. J lost 7 bases, V lost 6 bases, and 4 bases had no gene match. There are 13 residues in the CDR3. CDR1 and CDR2 from the germline V gene are MRHNA and SNTAGT. CDR3 in amino acids: CASRGTGGSGYTF. The CDR3 DNA reads as TGTGCCAGCAGAGGGACAGGGGGATCTGGCTACACCTTC.

The chain employs TRBV7-9 and TRBJ2-7; TRBD1 aligns across 8 bases. The J segment lost 5 bases and the V segment lost 5 bases, leaving 2 bases of the junction unmatched. This CDR3 comprises 12 residues. CDR1 is SEHNR, CDR2 FQNEAQ, per germline (reference sequence). CDR3 DNA: TGTGCCAGCAGCGCACAGGGGGACGAGCAGTACTTC. Translation gives CASSAQGDEQYF. Using reference TRBV7-9 and TRBJ2-7 for the parts outside the CDR3, the full variable domain is DTGVSQNPRHKITKRGQNVTFRCDPISEHNRLYWYRQTLGQGPEFLTYFQNEAQLEKSRLLSDRFSAERPKGSFSTLEIQRTEQGDSAMYLCASSAQGDEQYFGPGTRLTVT.

The chain has TRBV18 and TRBJ2-2; weak D call: TRBD1 (6 bases). Trimming stripped 0 bases from V and 6 bases from J, with 8 bases between. This CDR3 spans 14 amino acids. Germline values: CDR1 KGHSH, CDR2 LQKENI. The CDR3 sequence is CASSPPNRAGELFF. The DNA of the CDR3 is TGTGCCAGCTCACCACCTAACAGGGCCGGGGAGCTGTTTTTT. Full variable domain (outside the CDR3, taken from reference TRBV18 and TRBJ2-2): NAGVMQNPRHLVRRRGQEARLRCSPMKGHSHVYWYRQLPEEGLKFMVYLQKENIIDESGMPKERFSAEFPKEGPSILRIQQVVRGDSAAYFCASSPPNRAGELFFGEGSRLTVL.

This sequence joins TRBV10-1 and TRBJ2-2; D remains unclear. CDR3 length: 19 amino acids. Germline V CDR1 and CDR2: WNHNN, SYGVQD (reference sequence). The V and J ends lost 0 bases and 0 bases respectively, with 17 bases between them. For the CDR3, the DNA is TGCGCCAGCAGTGAGTCGATGTCAGGTATACGAACGAACACCGGGGAGCTGTTTTTT. This sequence encodes CASSESMSGIRTNTGELFF.

This clone appeared a single time. The genes are TRBV25-1 and TRBJ1-2; tentatively, D is TRBD1 (5 bases). Germline CDR1 is MGHDK and CDR2 is SYGVNS. V was pared by 2 bases and J by 8 bases, with 12 bases between. The CDR3 length is 13 residues. In nucleotides, the CDR3 is TGTGCCAGCAGTGAAGTTGGGGGAGGCGGCTACACCTTC. It is translated as CASSEVGGGGYTF.

The V gene is TRBV7-6, the J gene TRBJ1-3; no firm D call. Trimming removed 5 bases at V and 0 bases at J, with 8 bases between. The CDR3 sequence is 14 residues long. Germline CDR1 reads SGHVS; CDR2 reads FNYEAQ. The CDR3 is CASSPGASGNTIYF. The CDR3, as DNA: TGTGCCAGCAGCCCTGGAGCCTCTGGAAACACCATATATTTT.

The V gene is TRBV6-5, the J gene TRBJ2-7, with TRBD1 matching 7 bases. CDR1 MNHEY and CDR2 SVGAGI come from the germline V gene. Losses at the gene ends were 7 bases for V and 2 bases for J; bases not matched to a gene: 5. The CDR3 runs 13 residues. CDR3 nucleotides: TGTGCCAGCAACCAACAGGGGACCTACGAGCAGTACTTC. Translated, it gives CASNQQGTYEQYF.

V gene TRBV11-1 combines with J gene TRBJ1-2; possibly TRBD1 for D (5 bases). Deletions cut 1 base from V and 2 bases from J, with 14 bases between. This CDR3 spans 16 amino acids. Germline V CDR1 and CDR2: SGHAT, FQDESV (reference sequence). Here the CDR3 DNA reads TGTGCCAGCAGCTTAGTACAAGGACACGGGAACTATGGCTACACCTTC. Protein sequence: CASSLVQGHGNYGYTF. Full variable domain (remainder filled in from reference TRBV11-1 and TRBJ1-2): EAEVAQSPRYKITEKSQAVAFWCDPISGHATLYWYRQILGQGPELLVQFQDESVVDDSQLPKDRFSAERLKGVDSTLKIQPAELGDSAMYLCASSLVQGHGNYGYTFGSGTRLTVV.

The chain recombines TRBV5-5 with TRBJ2-7; D is unclear. The CDR3 runs to 14 residues. Germline V gene lookup returns CDR1 SGHKS and CDR2 YYEKEE (reference sequence). The V end lost 0 bases, the J end lost 0 bases, and 7 bases lay between the germline ends. CDR3 DNA sequence: TGTGCCAGCAGCTTGGTTGGCAGCTCCTACGAGCAGTACTTC. Encoded protein: CASSLVGSSYEQYF.

This chain connects TRBV11-3 to TRBJ2-5, with TRBD2 identical over 10 bases. Germline CDR1 SGHNT, CDR2 YENEEA. V was pared by 5 bases and J by 4 bases, with 1 base of the junction left unmatched. The CDR3 loop spans 13 amino acids. CDR3 coding DNA: TGTGCCAGCAGCCGACTAGCGGGAGAGACCCAGTACTTC. Its translation: CASSRLAGETQYF.

The V call is TRBV28, the J call TRBJ1-2, with D possibly TRBD1 on 6 matching bases. Germline-derived CDR1 and CDR2 are MDHEN and SYDVKM. CDR3 length equals 14 residues. V was cut by 6 bases and J by 4 bases, with 15 bases left in between. CDR3 nucleotides: TGTGCCAGCAGAACTACAGGGCTAAGCTATGGCTACACCTTC. This encodes CASRTTGLSYGYTF.

This clone was observed once. Other DNA sequences in the same sample also yield this CDR3. The genes are TRBV12-3 or TRBV12-4 and TRBJ1-5; D not resolved. The V and J ends lost 6 bases and 0 bases respectively, with 6 bases between them. The CDR3 runs 13 residues. As DNA, the CDR3 is TGTGCCAGCAGCTTTAGTAGCAATCAGCCCCAGCATTTT. Encoded protein: CASSFSSNQPQHF.

The chain employs TRBV19 and TRBJ1-3; D not resolved. Trimming took 4 bases from V and 0 from J, leaving 16 bases between them. CDR1 LNHDA and CDR2 SQIVND come from the germline V gene (reference sequence). The CDR3 consists of 17 residues. The CDR3 DNA follows: TGTGCCAGTAGTACCGCCAGCGAGTTGCTCTCTGGAAACACCATATATTTT. This gives the protein CASSTASELLSGNTIYF.

This chain connects TRBV2 to TRBJ1-6; D is possibly TRBD1 (6 bases). V lost 6 bases and J lost 7, with 22 bases in between. Looked up from germline, CDR1 is SNHLY and CDR2 is FYNNEI. The CDR3 extends over 17 amino acids. DNA of the CDR3: TGTGCCAGCAGCTTCCGACAGGCCCCAACCAGAAATTCACCCCTCCACTTT. Translation: CASSFRQAPTRNSPLHF.

The chain links TRBV28 to TRBJ1-5; weak D call: TRBD1 (5 bases). The CDR3 extends over 16 amino acids. Per the germline V gene, CDR1 is MDHEN and CDR2 is SYDVKM. Trimming stripped 2 bases from V and 1 base from J, with 12 bases between. CDR3 loop: CASSLPQGRSNQPQHF. CDR3 bases: TGTGCCAGCAGTTTACCTCAGGGAAGGAGCAATCAGCCCCAGCATTTT.

Note on this clone: The same CDR3 can be traced to other DNA sequences in this sample. The genes are TRBV19 and TRBJ2-7; the D gene is possibly TRBD2 (6 bases). Germline V gene lookup returns CDR1 LNHDA and CDR2 SQIVND (reference sequence). Deletions cut 3 bases from V and 3 bases from J, with 9 bases between. This CDR3 is built from 13 residues. DNA for the CDR3: TGTGCCAGTAGTATTGCGGGAAACTACGAGCAGTACTTC. It specifies CASSIAGNYEQYF.